This T cell receptor beta chain stems from a study of T cell responses to AZD1222 COVID-19 vaccine. Study-level points and caveats: Donors were chiefly white British, with a greater number of females, and clonal diversity was perhaps underestimated.

The CDR3 consists of 15 residues. Germline CDR1 SGHRS, CDR2 YFSETQ. V shed 1 base and J shed 1 base, with 11 bases lying between them. A note on this clone: What it recognizes is unknown.

This table comes from immunoSEQ multiplex PCR, and its TCRdb copy is limited to in-frame clones, with some not included. The sample carries some 200,000 clones, 88% recorded once. Sequencing was performed on peripheral blood, taken 28 days after the second AZD1222 dose. This receptor was obtained from an adult who received the AZD1222 COVID-19 vaccine. V and J are TRBV5-1 and TRBJ1-1; the D is unclear. In nucleotides, the CDR3 is TGCGCCAGCAGCTTGAACGGGGTTGGGAACACTGAAGCTTTCTTT. Its translation is CASSLNGVGNTEAFF.